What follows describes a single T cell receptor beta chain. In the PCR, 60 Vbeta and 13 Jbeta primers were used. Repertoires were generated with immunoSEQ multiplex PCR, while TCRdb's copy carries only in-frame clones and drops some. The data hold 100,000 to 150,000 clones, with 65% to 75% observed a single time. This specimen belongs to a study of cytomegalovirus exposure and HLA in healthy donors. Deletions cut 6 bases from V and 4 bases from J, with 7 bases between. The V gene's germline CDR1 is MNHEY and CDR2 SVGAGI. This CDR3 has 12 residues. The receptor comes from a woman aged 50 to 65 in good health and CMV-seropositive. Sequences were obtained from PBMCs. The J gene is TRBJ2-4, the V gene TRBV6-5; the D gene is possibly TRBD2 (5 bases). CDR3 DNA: TGTGCCAGCAGCGGGGTGAAAAACATTCAGTACTTC. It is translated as CASSGVKNIQYF.